This entry features one T cell receptor beta chain sequence. Its target is unknown. This sample stems from a study of T-cell memory formation after mild COVID-19. Study summary: TCR clusters mostly belonged to single donors. Study-level results: CD4+ contracting clones lay mainly in CM and EM, CD8+ ones in EMRA.

Trimming shortened V by 6 bases and J by 1 base, and 8 bases separated the two germline ends. The V gene's germline CDR1 is SQVTM and CDR2 ANQGSEA. The CDR3 runs to 12 residues. TCRdb reanalysed the 5' RACE reads using MiXCR and keeps one entry per CDR3 protein. Among some 350,000 distinct CDR3 sequences, under 15% were seen once, and the ten largest hold about 22%. This sequence was found in a man aged 18 to 35 who had mild COVID-19 (a few samples of this study predate the infection). Cell type and time point are not known. Sequenced material: PBMCs or a T cell subset sorted from them (not recorded which). The chain combines TRBV29-1 with TRBJ2-3; D remains unclear. CDR3 bases: TGCAGCGTGGACGACGGCACAGATACGCAGTATTTT. Protein product: CSVDDGTDTQYF.